This passage covers 15 T cell receptor beta chains from one sample sequenced in a study of T-cell reconstitution after alpha-beta-depleted transplantation in children (TCRdb year 2016). The label giving this sample's treatment or condition can be read as: allogeneic hematopoietic cell transplantation with graft depleted of TCRalphabeta T cells and CD19 B cells. Libraries were prepared through PCR. Data came from an Illumina HiSeq 2500. TCR library preparation used molecular barcoding, with unique molecular identifiers applied to normalize quantification of the TCRbeta repertoire. TCRdb redid the processing of the public reads, applying fastp at Q25 and MiXCR, and retained in-frame beta chains. Rows are unified per CDR3 protein, each entry keeping the most common DNA and genes. Counted in this sample were about 110,000 distinct CDR3 sequences; over 9% of them appeared once. Of the sample, less than 40% is held by the ten largest clones.

The starting material was PBMCs, obtained before TCRalphabeta/CD19-depleted stem cell transplant. These TCRs come from a boy aged 2 to 9 with acute lymphoblastic leukemia, due to receive a stem cell transplant.

This clonotype was picked up many times. V gene TRBV7-7 combines with J gene TRBJ2-5, with D unresolved. V lost 8 bases, J lost 5 bases, and 15 bases lay in between. The germline V gene has CDR1 SSHAT and CDR2 FNYEAQ (reference sequence). CDR3 size: 13 residues. In DNA, the CDR3 is TGTGCCAGCGGGCGGTCGTCGGTGGAGACCCAGTACTTC. Residues: CASGRSSVETQYF.

This clonotype was seen many times. The CDR3 coding sequence is TGCGCCAGCAGCTTGGACACTACCGGTGAAGCTTTCTTT. Translation: CASSLDTTGEAFF. The chain employs TRBV5-1 and TRBJ1-1; D ambiguous. Germline V CDR1 and CDR2: SGHRS, YFSETQ. V lost 0 bases and J lost 7, with 10 bases in between. The CDR3 spans 13 residues.

The table lists this clonotype with many counts. The genes are TRBV20-1 and TRBJ2-3; 9 bases line up with TRBD1. This CDR3 contains 16 residues. The ends lost 3 bases at V and 4 bases at J; junction bases unmatched: 11. Per the germline V gene, CDR1 is DFQATT and CDR2 is SNEGSKA (reference sequence). CDR3 DNA: TGCAGTGCTAGGGGAACCGGGACAGGGAAGTCAGATACGCAGTATTTT. It translates to CSARGTGTGKSDTQYF.

This clonotype was observed at least ten times. CDR3 bases: TGCAGTGCCCAATCGACTAGCGGGAGAGCCTACGAGCAGTACTTC. Translating it yields CSAQSTSGRAYEQYF. This rearrangement joins TRBV20-1 to TRBJ2-7; 12 nucleotides align to TRBD2. Germline CDR1 reads DFQATT; CDR2 reads SNEGSKA (reference sequence). This CDR3 is 15 amino acids long. V lost 6 bases and J lost 2; bases outside the gene matches: 8.

This clonotype was detected a few times. The chain uses TRBV25-1 and TRBJ1-1; no firm D call. This CDR3 contains 13 residues. Trimming took 1 base from V and 3 from J, leaving 6 bases between them. CDR1 and CDR2 (germline): MGHDK, SYGVNS. The CDR3 sequence: CASSEFRHTEAFF. The CDR3 bases are TGTGCCAGCAGTGAATTCCGCCACACTGAAGCTTTCTTT.

This clonotype was detected a few times. This chain links TRBV29-1 with TRBJ2-1; 10 bases line up with TRBD2. CDR3 length equals 13 residues. The J segment lost 4 bases and the V segment lost 7 bases, leaving 4 bases of the junction unmatched. Germline V gives CDR1 SQVTM, CDR2 ANQGSEA. The DNA for the CDR3 is TGCAGCGCTAGCGGGAGCTTTTACAATGAGCAGTTCTTC. Translation: CSASGSFYNEQFF.

This clonotype was seen a few times. The rearrangement joins TRBV5-1 to TRBJ2-3; 12 bases are a match to TRBD2. Germline trimming cut 2 bases from V and 5 bases from J; bases unmatched to any gene: 3. Germline values: CDR1 SGHRS, CDR2 YFSETQ. This CDR3 is built from 15 residues. The CDR3 reads CASSFALAGGDTQYF. CDR3 in DNA: TGCGCCAGCAGCTTTGCACTAGCGGGAGGAGATACGCAGTATTTT.

The table lists this clonotype with a few counts. This sequence joins TRBV6-1 and TRBJ1-2; 10 nucleotides line up with TRBD1. The CDR3 covers 17 residues. J gave up 4 bases and V 1 base, and 9 bases lay outside the gene matches. Germline V lookup: CDR1 MNHNS, CDR2 SASEGT. The CDR3 nucleotides are TGTGCCAGCAGTGAAGGACAGGGGGCCATCCCCCCCTATGGCTACACCTTC. This gives the protein CASSEGQGAIPPYGYTF.

The V call is TRBV9, the J call TRBJ2-3; possible D gene TRBD2, 6 bases. V was cut by 2 bases and J by 0 bases, with 10 bases left in between. CDR1 SGDLS and CDR2 YYNGEE come from the germline V gene. The CDR3 has 15 amino acids. CDR3 DNA: TGTGCCAGCAGCGTTTCGAGCGGGAGCACAGATACGCAGTATTTT. This translates into CASSVSSGSTDTQYF.

This clonotype was counted only a few times. V usage is TRBV20-1 and J usage is TRBJ2-7; possible D gene TRBD1, 5 bases. Deletions cut 6 bases from V and 5 bases from J, with 11 bases between. The CDR3 is made up of 11 amino acids. Germline V gives CDR1 DFQATT, CDR2 SNEGSKA (reference sequence). The CDR3 region is CSAARVDEQYF. CDR3 DNA sequence: TGCAGTGCGGCCAGGGTAGACGAGCAGTACTTC.

In this sample, this clonotype turned up many times. The chain combines TRBV11-2 with TRBJ2-5; 8 bases fit TRBD1. The CDR3 has 15 residues. Germline lookup yields CDR1 SGHAT and CDR2 FQNNGV. J was trimmed by 7 bases and V by 5 bases; bases with no gene match: 12. CDR3 DNA: TGTGCCAGCAGCCCGACTGGACAGGGACGAAGGACCCAGTACTTC. Amino acids: CASSPTGQGRRTQYF. Filled out from reference TRBV11-2 and TRBJ2-5, the complete variable domain reads EAGVAQSPRYKIIEKRQSVAFWCNPISGHATLYWYQQILGQGPKLLIQFQNNGVVDDSQLPKDRFSAERLKGVDSTLKIQPAKLEDSAVYLCASSPTGQGRRTQYFGPGTRLLVL.

A few counts support this clonotype. The CDR3 region is CSAMYSGANVLTF. CDR3 DNA sequence: TGCAGTGCTATGTACTCTGGGGCCAACGTCCTGACTTTC. This rearrangement joins TRBV20-1 to TRBJ2-6, with D unclear. The length of the CDR3 is 13 residues. CDR1 and CDR2 from the germline V gene are DFQATT and SNEGSKA (reference sequence). V was pared by 4 bases and J by 0 bases, with 4 bases between.

In its sample, this clonotype was seen a few times. This chain joins TRBV5-1 and TRBJ2-3; possibly TRBD1 for D (6 bases). V was trimmed by 10 bases and J by 0 bases, leaving 15 bases between them. This CDR3 is built from 14 residues. Germline V gene sequence: CDR1 SGHRS, CDR2 YFSETQ. The CDR3 DNA follows: TGCGCCGGAAAACAGGGTCCTAGCACAGATACGCAGTATTTT. Translating it yields CAGKQGPSTDTQYF.

V and J are TRBV12-3 or TRBV12-4 and TRBJ1-2; unclear D gene. The V gene lost 5 bases and the J gene lost 1 base, with 23 bases spanning the gap. The CDR3 has 18 residues. The CDR3 region has the DNA TGTGCCAGCAGTCCGCGGCTATTGAAATCGATCTTTAACTATGGCTACACCTTC. Encoded protein: CASSPRLLKSIFNYGYTF.

This clonotype was seen many times. The chain links TRBV7-8 to TRBJ2-1; tentatively, D is TRBD1 (6 bases). This CDR3 has 18 residues. Trimming took off 5 bases at V and 0 bases at J, with 20 bases between the two ends. Per the germline V gene, CDR1 is SGHVS and CDR2 is FQNEAQ. CDR3 in amino acids: CASSIEGQIASSYNEQFF. DNA of the CDR3: TGTGCCAGCAGCATAGAAGGACAGATCGCGAGCTCCTACAATGAGCAGTTCTTC.